The 16 T cell receptor beta chains presented below share a single source sample, sequenced in a study of blood T cell repertoires in COVID-19. Measured with immunoSEQ multiplex PCR; TCRdb has only the in-frame clones, and not every one. Of 250,000 or so clones listed, around 90% are singletons. The sample was peripheral blood. The receptor source for this set is a woman in her sixties with COVID-19, enrolled during active disease.

This clone has only one observation. The chain joins TRBV7-9 to TRBJ2-3; TRBD2 aligns across 12 bases. The CDR3 spans 19 residues. Trimming removed 5 bases from V and 2 bases from J; junction bases left unmatched: 14. Looked up from germline, CDR1 is SEHNR and CDR2 is FQNEAQ (reference sequence). CDR3 protein: CASSHLRLAGGPNTDTQYF. The DNA of the CDR3 is TGTGCCAGCAGCCACCTCCGGCTAGCGGGGGGGCCGAACACAGATACGCAGTATTTT.

The V gene is TRBV6-5, the J gene TRBJ1-2; a weak D match, TRBD1 (5 bases). The CDR3 contains 13 residues. V lost 3 bases and J lost 5, with 10 bases in between. Germline assignment: CDR1 MNHEY and CDR2 SVGAGI. CDR3 bases: TGTGCCAGCAGTTATCGCCAGGGATATGGCTACACCTTC. This gives the protein CASSYRQGYGYTF.

The chain combines TRBV6-5 with TRBJ2-5; TRBD2 might be the D (5 bases). This CDR3 contains 15 residues. The germline V gene encodes CDR1 MNHEY and CDR2 SVGAGI. Between the trimmed V and J ends, which lost 0 bases and 2 bases, there was a span of 10 bases. The CDR3 DNA reads as TGTGCCAGCAGTTACTCCGCACAGCGGCAAGAGACCCAGTACTTC. This codes for CASSYSAQRQETQYF.

The chain couples TRBV6-5 to TRBJ1-5, with D unclear. Germline V lookup: CDR1 MNHEY, CDR2 SVGAGI. CDR3 length: 12 residues. Trimming pared 11 bases from V and 2 bases from J, leaving 10 bases between. CDR3 region: CAGTTGNQPQHF. The CDR3 DNA reads as TGTGCCGGAACTACTGGCAATCAGCCCCAGCATTTT.

This clone has only one observation. The chain joins TRBV4-3 to TRBJ1-1, with D hard to call. Germline CDR1 is LGHNA and CDR2 is YSLEER. This CDR3 is 16 amino acids long. V lost 0 bases, J lost 4 bases, and 15 bases lay in between. The CDR3 DNA reads TGCGCCAGCAGCCAAGATCTCGGAACGCGGAGCACTGAAGCTTTCTTT. Translating gives CASSQDLGTRSTEAFF.

The V call is TRBV29-1, the J call TRBJ1-1; D call uncertain. Per germline, CDR1 SQVTM and CDR2 ANQGSEA. This CDR3 region has 11 residues. V lost 6 bases and J lost 3, with 8 bases in between. Written as DNA, the CDR3 is TGCAGCGTGCAAGAGGACACTGAAGCTTTCTTT. Its protein product is CSVQEDTEAFF. Looking up the rest from reference TRBV29-1 and TRBJ1-1 gives the full variable domain: SAVISQKPSRDICQRGTSLTIQCQVDSQVTMMFWYRQQPGQSLTLIATANQGSEATYESGFVIDKFPISRPNLTFSTLTVSNMSPEDSSIYLCSVQEDTEAFFGQGTRLTVV.

This clone was seen a handful of times. The J gene is TRBJ1-6, the V gene TRBV11-2; 8 nucleotides agree with TRBD1. Germline CDR1 and CDR2: SGHAT and FQNNGV. There are 15 residues in the CDR3. V shed 5 bases and J 7 bases; nucleotides not matched to a gene: 7. The CDR3 DNA is TGTGCCAGCAGCCCGAGACAGGGGAACAATTCACCCCTCCACTTT. Translation: CASSPRQGNNSPLHF.

The chain combines TRBV11-2 with TRBJ1-1, with a possible D match to TRBD1 (6 bases). V was cut by 1 base and J by 2 bases, with 17 bases left in between. Germline lookup yields CDR1 SGHAT and CDR2 FQNNGV. The length of the CDR3 is 17 residues. CDR3 loop: CASSLALQGRINTEAFF. As DNA, the CDR3 is TGTGCCAGCAGCTTAGCGTTACAGGGAAGGATTAACACTGAAGCTTTCTTT. Combining the CDR3 with reference TRBV11-2 and TRBJ1-1 gives the whole variable domain EAGVAQSPRYKIIEKRQSVAFWCNPISGHATLYWYQQILGQGPKLLIQFQNNGVVDDSQLPKDRFSAERLKGVDSTLKIQPAKLEDSAVYLCASSLALQGRINTEAFFGQGTRLTVV.

This rearrangement joins TRBV7-8 to TRBJ1-6; possibly TRBD1 for D (6 bases). The V end was cut by 7 bases, the J end by 3 bases, with 16 bases between. This CDR3 spans 16 amino acids. Germline values: CDR1 SGHVS, CDR2 FQNEAQ. The DNA of the CDR3 is TGTGCCAGCAATCGGGGGGCGACGAACTATAATTCACCCCTCCACTTT. Translated: CASNRGATNYNSPLHF. Together with reference TRBV7-8 and TRBJ1-6, the CDR3 gives the full variable domain: GAGVSQSPRYKVAKRGQDVALRCDPISGHVSLFWYQQALGQGPEFLTYFQNEAQLDKSGLPSDRFFAERPEGSVSTLKIQRTQQEDSAVYLCASNRGATNYNSPLHFGNGTRLTVT.

The genes are TRBV12-5 and TRBJ1-1, with 10 positions matching TRBD1. V lost 4 bases and J lost 2; bases outside the gene matches: 7. The length of the CDR3 is 16 residues. CDR1 is LGHNT, CDR2 FRNRAP, per germline. DNA for the CDR3: TGTGCTAGTGGTTACGGGACAGGGGTAAGAAACACTGAAGCTTTCTTT. As protein: CASGYGTGVRNTEAFF.

V is TRBV4-1 and J is TRBJ1-2, with TRBD1 matching over 8 bases. J gave up 6 bases and V 1 base, and 10 bases lay outside the gene matches. Germline V gene sequence: CDR1 MGHRA, CDR2 YSYEKL. CDR3 size: 16 residues. The CDR3 DNA reads as TGCGCCAGCAGCCAAGCCGTGGACAGGGTAGAAAATGGCTACACCTTC. This translates into CASSQAVDRVENGYTF.

The chain couples TRBV6-6 to TRBJ2-7, with D tentatively TRBD1 (5 bases). This CDR3 is 13 amino acids long. V lost 4 bases and J 5 bases, leaving 12 bases between the germline ends. CDR1 and CDR2 (germline): MNHNY, SVGAGI (reference sequence). The CDR3 loop reads CASSFDSINEQYF. The DNA for the CDR3 is TGTGCCAGCAGTTTTGACAGTATCAACGAGCAGTACTTC.

V is TRBV12-3 or TRBV12-4 and J is TRBJ1-2; D is unresolved. The ends were cut back, 3 bases at V and 8 bases at J, with 13 bases in the middle. The CDR3 length is 13 residues. The CDR3 protein is CASSLNRLRGYTF. DNA of the CDR3: TGTGCCAGCAGTTTGAACCGATTGAGGGGCTACACCTTC.

This chain connects TRBV7-2 to TRBJ2-7; 8 bases map to TRBD2. V lost 7 bases, J lost 4 bases, and 12 bases stayed unmatched. Germline V gene sequence: CDR1 SGHTA, CDR2 FQGNSA. This CDR3 contains 15 residues. CDR3 amino acids: CASTRTAGGTYEQYF. The DNA of the CDR3 is TGTGCCAGCACCCGCACCGCGGGGGGAACTTACGAGCAGTACTTC.

V usage is TRBV5-3 and J usage is TRBJ1-4; the match to TRBD1 covers 7 bases. TRBV5-3 is an ORF, and what it does is uncertain. The CDR3 spans 14 residues. V shed 5 bases and J 6 bases; nucleotides not matched to a gene: 7. The CDR3 loop is CARSTRQGDEKLFF. The CDR3 coding sequence is TGTGCCAGAAGTACCCGACAGGGAGATGAAAAACTGTTTTTT.

The V gene is TRBV5-4, the J gene TRBJ1-1; 7 bases match TRBD1. The CDR3 has 14 residues. In germline, CDR1 is SGHNT, CDR2 YYREEE (reference sequence). The ends lost 1 base at V and 6 bases at J; junction bases unmatched: 6. CDR3 in amino acids: CASSLQGVRAEAFF. Written as DNA, the CDR3 is TGTGCCAGCAGCTTGCAGGGGGTTCGGGCTGAAGCTTTCTTT.